Listed here are 30 T cell receptor beta chains from one sample, sequenced in a study of naive and memory T cell subsets (dated by TCRdb to about 2017). Beyond this particular receptor, the publication reports: Naive repertoires, especially CD8, contained a few larger clonotypes, possibly memory cells re-expressing CD45RA.

Library generation was performed with UMI-ligation and nested PCR. These reads were obtained on an Illumina MiSeq. To cover both TRBC1 and TRBC2, the beta constant-region primer consisted of an equimolar mix of two oligonucleotides. The ligated cDNA went through four rounds of PCR with nested alpha and beta constant-region primers together with the SP2 primer. TCRdb reprocessed the public reads (quality trimming at Q25 with fastp, clone calling with MiXCR) and kept in-frame beta chains. Entries that share a CDR3 protein sequence are merged under the most common genes and DNA. This sample holds around 100,000 distinct CDR3 sequences; about 14% were observed only once. Jointly, the top ten make up approximately 3% of the sample. No antigen has been identified for these receptors. The sequenced sample consisted of naive CD8+ T cells from blood. The label giving this sample's cell subset or site can be read as: naive T cells, CD45RA high CD27+. The origin of the receptors is a human donor in good health.

This clonotype has just a few counts. The rearrangement links TRBV5-1 to TRBJ2-7; D gene ambiguous. The V gene's germline CDR1 is SGHRS and CDR2 YFSETQ. This CDR3 contains 11 residues. V lost 0 bases to trimming and J lost 9 bases, with 7 bases between them. The CDR3 loop is CASSLGAGQYF. Written as DNA, the CDR3 is TGCGCCAGCAGCTTGGGGGCAGGGCAGTACTTC.

This clonotype was counted between two and nine times. CDR3 in amino acids: CASSLAGGRQPQHF. In nucleotides, the CDR3 is TGTGCCAGCAGCCTCGCCGGGGGGCGTCAGCCCCAGCATTTT. The gene calls are TRBV12-3 or TRBV12-4 and TRBJ1-5; the D gene is possibly TRBD1 (6 bases). This CDR3 is 14 amino acids long. V dropped 6 bases and J dropped 6 bases, with 15 bases sitting between them.

Notes on this clonotype: The limits of the CDR3 on the DNA are not certain, so only TCRdb's listed CDR3 is given. V gene TRBV21-1 combines with J gene TRBJ1-5; TRBD1, the table's D call, lacks a check against the DNA. TRBV21-1 is recorded as a pseudogene. The CDR3 is 16 residues long, ends included. The CDR3 here is CANTDWGGGSNQPQHF.

This clonotype showed up just a few times. The chain joins TRBV20-1 to TRBJ2-1; 8 nucleotides line up with TRBD2. Trimming cost V 2 bases and J 7 bases; bases outside gene matches: 7. Germline V gene data show CDR1 as DFQATT and CDR2 as SNEGSKA (reference sequence). The CDR3 runs 14 residues. The CDR3 loop reads CSARSAGGGNEQFF. CDR3 nucleotides: TGCAGTGCTAGATCGGCGGGAGGAGGAAATGAGCAGTTCTTC.

This clonotype was detected a few times. The chain links TRBV29-1 to TRBJ2-7; D may be TRBD1 (5 bases). This CDR3 comprises 12 residues. Trimming took 1 base from V and 4 from J, leaving 8 bases between them. The germline gives CDR1 SQVTM, CDR2 ANQGSEA. CDR3: CSVEASGYEQYF. CDR3 DNA: TGCAGCGTTGAAGCTTCAGGGTACGAGCAGTACTTC.

Written as DNA, the CDR3 is TGCAGTGCTAAGCCGGTTGACCATGGCTACACCTTC. This gives the protein CSAKPVDHGYTF. The chain couples TRBV20-1 to TRBJ1-2, with D unresolved. CDR1 is DFQATT, CDR2 SNEGSKA, per germline (reference sequence). V was clipped by 4 bases and J by 6 bases, with 12 bases between them. This CDR3 has 12 amino acids.

The J gene is TRBJ1-1, the V gene TRBV7-9; D might be TRBD1 (5 bases). Germline-derived CDR1 and CDR2 are SEHNR and FQNEAQ (reference sequence). This CDR3 region has 11 residues. V lost 5 bases and J lost 11, with 12 bases in between. The CDR3 DNA follows: TGTGCCAGCAGCACCCGGGACGGGGCTTTCTTT. It specifies CASSTRDGAFF.

This clonotype was seen repeatedly, ten times or more. V is TRBV7-8 and J is TRBJ2-1; D gene unclear. CDR3 size: 14 residues. Germline CDR1 SGHVS, CDR2 FQNEAQ. The V and J ends lost 1 base and 3 bases respectively, with 7 bases between them. The CDR3 DNA reads TGTGCCAGCAGCTTAGTTGGTAGCTACAATGAGCAGTTCTTC. Encoded protein: CASSLVGSYNEQFF. The full variable domain, its missing parts supplied by reference TRBV7-8 and TRBJ2-1, is GAGVSQSPRYKVAKRGQDVALRCDPISGHVSLFWYQQALGQGPEFLTYFQNEAQLDKSGLPSDRFFAERPEGSVSTLKIQRTQQEDSAVYLCASSLVGSYNEQFFGPGTRLTVL.

V and J are TRBV29-1 and TRBJ1-1; a weak D match, TRBD1 (5 bases). The germline gives CDR1 SQVTM, CDR2 ANQGSEA. V was shortened by 7 bases and J by 7 bases, with 19 bases between the two germline ends. This CDR3 contains 13 residues. The CDR3 loop reads CSARSGGLGEAFF. Here the CDR3 DNA reads TGCAGCGCCAGAAGTGGGGGTCTCGGTGAAGCTTTCTTT. Full variable domain (missing parts from reference TRBV29-1 and TRBJ1-1): SAVISQKPSRDICQRGTSLTIQCQVDSQVTMMFWYRQQPGQSLTLIATANQGSEATYESGFVIDKFPISRPNLTFSTLTVSNMSPEDSSIYLCSARSGGLGEAFFGQGTRLTVV.

The chain carries TRBV7-3 and TRBJ1-5; D is uncertain. V shed 1 base and J shed 5 bases, with 6 bases lying between them. The germline CDR1 and CDR2 sequences are SGHTA and FQGTGA. CDR3 length: 13 residues. DNA of the CDR3: TGTGCCAGCAGCTTAAACGGAGATCAGCCCCAGCATTTT. It codes for CASSLNGDQPQHF.

This clonotype was counted a few times. The gene calls are TRBV6-2 or TRBV6-3 and TRBJ2-3; 7 positions agree with TRBD1. Per the germline V gene, CDR1 is MNHEY and CDR2 is SVGEGT. Unmatched junction bases numbered 6, after V lost 6 bases and J lost 0 bases. The CDR3 is made up of 15 amino acids. DNA for the CDR3: TGTGCCAGCAGCGAGGGACAGACCAGCACAGATACGCAGTATTTT. Its translation is CASSEGQTSTDTQYF.

This clonotype was detected ten times or more. This rearrangement joins TRBV29-1 to TRBJ2-5; D gene ambiguous. Per the germline V gene, CDR1 is SQVTM and CDR2 is ANQGSEA. CDR3 length: 13 amino acids. The V and J ends lost 1 base and 4 bases respectively, with 10 bases between them. CDR3 loop: CSVEVGGGETQYF. The CDR3 DNA follows: TGCAGCGTTGAAGTAGGCGGCGGAGAGACCCAGTACTTC.

The chain employs TRBV2 and TRBJ2-1; 9 bases are shared with TRBD2. With 1 base clipped from V and 15 bases from J, the junction kept 1 base outside the gene matches. Germline loops: CDR1 SNHLY, CDR2 FYNNEI. This CDR3 region has 11 residues. CDR3 nucleotide sequence: TGTGCCAGCAGTGAAGGCGGGGGGGCGTTCTTC. Protein product: CASSEGGGAFF.

Ten or more counts support this clonotype. The chain links TRBV7-9 to TRBJ1-1; D is unresolved. This CDR3 region has 14 residues. Germline loops: CDR1 SEHNR, CDR2 FQNEAQ (reference sequence). V was cut by 7 bases and J by 1 base, with 13 bases left in between. CDR3 sequence reads: CASTARQENTEAFF. As DNA, the CDR3 is TGTGCCAGCACCGCTCGGCAGGAGAACACTGAAGCTTTCTTT.

This clonotype was recorded at least ten times. The chain links TRBV7-6 to TRBJ1-1, with D maybe TRBD1 (5 bases). Germline-derived CDR1 and CDR2 are SGHVS and FNYEAQ. V was cut by 1 base and J by 6 bases, with 9 bases left in between. The CDR3 runs to 13 residues. The CDR3 bases are TGTGCCAGCAGCTTAGGACAGTCCGCTGAAGCTTTCTTT. It encodes CASSLGQSAEAFF. The variable domain in full, completed from reference TRBV7-6 and TRBJ1-1, reads GAGVSQSPRYKVTKRGQDVALRCDPISGHVSLYWYRQALGQGPEFLTYFNYEAQQDKSGLPNDRFSAERPEGSISTLTIQRTEQRDSAMYRCASSLGQSAEAFFGQGTRLTVV.

The chain uses TRBV7-9 and TRBJ1-1; D is undetermined. CDR1 and CDR2 (germline): SEHNR, FQNEAQ (reference sequence). The CDR3 totals 13 residues. Trimming took off 4 bases at V and 1 base at J, with 7 bases between the two ends. The CDR3 is CASSSSENTEAFF. The CDR3, as DNA: TGTGCCAGCAGCTCCTCGGAGAACACTGAAGCTTTCTTT.

This clonotype appeared many times. The V and J genes are TRBV4-3 and TRBJ1-2, with a tentative D call TRBD1 (5 bases). The CDR3 is 17 amino acids. Germline lookup yields CDR1 LGHNA and CDR2 YSLEER. V shed 0 bases and J shed 4 bases, with 18 bases lying between them. The CDR3 spells CASSQDPSGTGSYGYTF. The CDR3 DNA follows: TGCGCCAGCAGCCAAGACCCTTCCGGCACAGGCTCCTATGGCTACACCTTC.

The J gene is TRBJ2-4, the V gene TRBV28; D remains ambiguous. The V gene lost 4 bases and the J gene lost 1 base, with 11 bases spanning the gap. Germline-derived CDR1 and CDR2 are MDHEN and SYDVKM. This CDR3 contains 15 residues. The CDR3 region has the DNA TGTGCCAGCAGTTCCGGCCGGAACGCCAAAAACATTCAGTACTTC. The encoded protein is CASSSGRNAKNIQYF.

There are many counts of this clonotype. V and J are TRBV11-1 and TRBJ2-2, with D possibly matching TRBD2 (5 bases). V lost 5 bases, J lost 1 base, and 5 bases lay in between. CDR1 and CDR2 (germline): SGHAT, FQDESV (reference sequence). The length of the CDR3 is 13 residues. CDR3 DNA sequence: TGTGCCAGCAGCGAGGGGAACACCGGGGAGCTGTTTTTT. Its translation: CASSEGNTGELFF. Full variable domain (missing parts from reference TRBV11-1 and TRBJ2-2): EAEVAQSPRYKITEKSQAVAFWCDPISGHATLYWYRQILGQGPELLVQFQDESVVDDSQLPKDRFSAERLKGVDSTLKIQPAELGDSAMYLCASSEGNTGELFFGEGSRLTVL.

The chain is built from TRBV20-1 and TRBJ2-2; D not resolved. The CDR3 totals 12 residues. V was cut by 3 bases and J by 5 bases, with 7 bases left in between. The germline V gene encodes CDR1 DFQATT and CDR2 SNEGSKA (reference sequence). CDR3 in DNA: TGCAGTGCTAGTATCGGGACCGGGGAGCTGTTTTTT. Its protein is CSASIGTGELFF.

This clonotype was observed a handful of times. The V gene is TRBV10-2, the J gene TRBJ2-1, with 12 nucleotides matching TRBD2. Trimming took 5 bases from V and 8 from J; bases not matched to a gene: 7. The CDR3 has 15 amino acids. Looked up from germline, CDR1 is WSHSY and CDR2 is SAAADI. CDR3 sequence: CASSSTSGSFDEQFF. DNA of the CDR3: TGCGCCAGCAGTTCGACTAGCGGGAGTTTTGATGAGCAGTTCTTC.

This rearrangement joins TRBV5-5 to TRBJ2-6; perhaps TRBD1 as D (6 bases). The CDR3 length is 18 residues. Per the germline V gene, CDR1 is SGHKS and CDR2 is YYEKEE (reference sequence). The V and J ends lost 1 base and 2 bases respectively, with 16 bases between them. Here the CDR3 reads CASSLSQGNLPGANVLTF. The CDR3 coding sequence is TGTGCCAGCAGCTTGTCTCAGGGGAACCTACCTGGGGCCAACGTCCTGACTTTC.

There are many counts of this clonotype. V is TRBV27 and J is TRBJ1-2; D unresolved. Germline V gene lookup returns CDR1 MNHEY and CDR2 SMNVEV (reference sequence). Between the trimmed V and J ends, which lost 8 bases and 0 bases, there was a span of 13 bases. CDR3 length equals 14 residues. CDR3 amino acids: CASSDQRANYGYTF. The DNA for the CDR3 is TGTGCCAGCTCTGATCAAAGAGCTAACTATGGCTACACCTTC.

V and J are TRBV6-2 or TRBV6-3 and TRBJ2-7; D remains unclear. The CDR3 length is 12 residues. In germline, CDR1 is MNHEY, CDR2 SVGEGT. V was trimmed by 6 bases and J by 5 bases, leaving 11 bases between them. The CDR3 sequence: CASSHYKDEQYF. The CDR3 nucleotides are TGTGCCAGCAGCCACTATAAGGACGAGCAGTACTTC.

This clonotype has a handful of counts. The V call is TRBV6-2 or TRBV6-3, the J call TRBJ1-5; TRBD1 aligns across 7 bases. CDR3 length equals 13 residues. J gave up 7 bases and V 5 bases, and 5 bases lay outside the gene matches. Looked up from germline, CDR1 is MNHEY and CDR2 is SVGEGT. The CDR3 here is CASSRDSWQPQHF. DNA for the CDR3: TGTGCCAGCAGTAGGGACAGTTGGCAGCCCCAGCATTTT.

This chain links TRBV28 with TRBJ2-7; 9 positions agree with TRBD1. The germline V gene has CDR1 MDHEN and CDR2 SYDVKM. There are 15 residues in the CDR3. V was clipped by 7 bases and J by 4 bases; unmatched bases: 11. The CDR3 is CASTERGTGNYEQYF. CDR3 coding DNA: TGTGCCAGCACAGAAAGGGGGACAGGGAATTACGAGCAGTACTTC. Combining the CDR3 with reference TRBV28 and TRBJ2-7 gives the whole variable domain DVKVTQSSRYLVKRTGEKVFLECVQDMDHENMFWYRQDPGLGLRLIYFSYDVKMKEKGDIPEGYSVSREKKERFSLILESASTNQTSMYLCASTERGTGNYEQYFGPGTRLTVT.

The V gene is TRBV12-3 or TRBV12-4, the J gene TRBJ2-3; TRBD2 matches at 8 bases. The CDR3 contains 14 residues. V trimming: 5 bases; J trimming: 4 bases; junction bases outside the gene matches: 5. The chain's CDR3 is CASSLPGGADTQYF. The CDR3 DNA is TGTGCCAGCAGTCTCCCCGGGGGGGCAGATACGCAGTATTTT.

The table lists this clonotype with a few counts. V usage is TRBV19 and J usage is TRBJ2-7, with a tentative D call TRBD1 (5 bases). With 0 bases removed from V and 5 bases from J, the gap between germline ends came to 14 bases. The CDR3 totals 15 residues. Germline CDR1 reads LNHDA; CDR2 reads SQIVND (reference sequence). The CDR3 region is CASSIEGTGFHEQYF. The CDR3 bases are TGTGCCAGTAGTATAGAGGGAACAGGTTTCCACGAGCAGTACTTC.

The chain employs TRBV7-9 and TRBJ1-2; D is perhaps TRBD1 (5 bases). Germline V lookup: CDR1 SEHNR, CDR2 FQNEAQ (reference sequence). V was clipped by 7 bases and J by 9 bases, with 39 bases between them. The CDR3 contains 20 residues. CDR3 DNA: TGTGCCAGCACTTTATATCGGGGACCGCGTTCGGTATATGGGCTTTGGAGCTACACCTTC. Its translation: CASTLYRGPRSVYGLWSYTF.

The rearrangement uses TRBV6-6 and TRBJ2-1; D unclear. Looked up from germline, CDR1 is MNHNY and CDR2 is SVGAGI (reference sequence). This CDR3 has 16 amino acids. Trimming pared 3 bases from V and 0 bases from J, leaving 12 bases between. The CDR3 region is CASSYLASSSYNEQFF. The CDR3 region has the DNA TGTGCCAGCAGTTATCTGGCTTCGAGCTCCTACAATGAGCAGTTCTTC.